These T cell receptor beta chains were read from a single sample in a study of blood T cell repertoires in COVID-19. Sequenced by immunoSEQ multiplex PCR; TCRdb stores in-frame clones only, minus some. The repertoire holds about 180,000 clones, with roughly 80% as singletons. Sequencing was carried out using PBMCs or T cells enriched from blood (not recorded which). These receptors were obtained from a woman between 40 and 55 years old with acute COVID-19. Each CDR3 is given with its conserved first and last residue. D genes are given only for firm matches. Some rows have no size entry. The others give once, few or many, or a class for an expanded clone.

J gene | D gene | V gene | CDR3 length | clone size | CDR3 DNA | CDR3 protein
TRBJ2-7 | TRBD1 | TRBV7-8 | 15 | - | TGTGCCAGCAGCTGGGGACAGGTGAAGCGGGTCGAGCAGTACTTC | CASSWGQVKRVEQYF
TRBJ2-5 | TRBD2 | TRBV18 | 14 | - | TGTGCCAGCTCACCAACTAGCGGGAGAGAGACCCAGTACTTC | CASSPTSGRETQYF
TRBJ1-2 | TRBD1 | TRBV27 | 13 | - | TGTGCCAGCAGACGGACAGGGGTAGGGGGCTACACCTTC | CASRRTGVGGYTF
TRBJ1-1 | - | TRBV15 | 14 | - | TGTGCCACCAGCAGAGATGACAAGGCCTTTGAAGCTTTCTTT | CATSRDDKAFEAFF
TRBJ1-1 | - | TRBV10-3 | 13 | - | TGTGCCATCAGCGGGTTACAGGGACCTGAAGCTTTCTTT | CAISGLQGPEAFF
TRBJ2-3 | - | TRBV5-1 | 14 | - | TGCGCCAGCAGCTTGAGCGGGAGCACAGATACGCAGTATTTT | CASSLSGSTDTQYF
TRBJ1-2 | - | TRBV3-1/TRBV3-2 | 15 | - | TGTGCCAGCAGCCAAGATGGCAGGGAGGGCTATGGCTACACCTTC | CASSQDGREGYGYTF
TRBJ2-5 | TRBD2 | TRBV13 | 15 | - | TGTGCCAGCAGCTTCCGGGACTACCAACAAGAGACCCAGTACTTC | CASSFRDYQQETQYF
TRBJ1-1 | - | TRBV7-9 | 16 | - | TGTGCCAGCAGCTTAGGGACAGCGGGGGAAGCCACTGAAGCTTTCTTT | CASSLGTAGEATEAFF
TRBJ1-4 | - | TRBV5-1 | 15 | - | TGCGCCAGCAGCCCAACAGGATTCACTAATGAAAAACTGTTTTTT | CASSPTGFTNEKLFF
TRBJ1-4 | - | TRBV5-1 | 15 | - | TGCGCCAGCAGCTTCCGAAGGAGGACGGATGAAAAACTGTTTTTT | CASSFRRRTDEKLFF
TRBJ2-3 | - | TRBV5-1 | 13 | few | TGCGCCAGCAGCTTCCGGGACACAGATACGCAGTATTTT | CASSFRDTDTQYF
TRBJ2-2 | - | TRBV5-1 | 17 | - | TGCGCCAGCAGCTCGGGGGGCTTAATCGTTATACCCGGGGAGCTGTTTTTT | CASSSGGLIVIPGELFF
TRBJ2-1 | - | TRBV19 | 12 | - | TGTGCCAGTAGTATCCCCGGCGGTGAGCAGTTCTTC | CASSIPGGEQFF
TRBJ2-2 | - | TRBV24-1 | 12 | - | TGTGCCACCAGTGACCTCACCGGGGAGCTGTTTTTT | CATSDLTGELFF
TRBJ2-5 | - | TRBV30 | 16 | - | TGTGCCTGGAGTGTAGGTGCCGCCTCTCGGGGGGAGACCCAGTACTTC | CAWSVGAASRGETQYF
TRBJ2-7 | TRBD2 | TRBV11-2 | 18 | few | TGTGCCAGCAGCTTAGTATTCCAGACTAGCGGGAGCTCCTACGAGCAGTACTTC | CASSLVFQTSGSSYEQYF
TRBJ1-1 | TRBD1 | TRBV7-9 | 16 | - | TGTGCCAGCAGCTTGACAGGGGGAGCCTTGAACACTGAAGCTTTCTTT | CASSLTGGALNTEAFF
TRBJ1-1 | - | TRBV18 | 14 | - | TGTGCCAGCTCACCACCGTGGGGGCACACTGAAGCTTTCTTT | CASSPPWGHTEAFF
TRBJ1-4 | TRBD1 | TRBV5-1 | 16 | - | TGCGCCAGCAGCTTCGGACAGGGGGATTGGTATGAAAAACTGTTTTTT | CASSFGQGDWYEKLFF
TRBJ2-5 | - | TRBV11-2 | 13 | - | TGTGCCAGCACCATACAGGGACCAGAGACCCAGTACTTC | CASTIQGPETQYF
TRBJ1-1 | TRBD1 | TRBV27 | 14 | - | TGTGCCAGCAGTTTCACAGGGGGGAACACTGAAGCTTTCTTT | CASSFTGGNTEAFF
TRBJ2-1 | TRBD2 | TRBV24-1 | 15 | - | TGTGCCACCAGTGATGCTAGCGGGTCCTACAATGAGCAGTTCTTC | CATSDASGSYNEQFF
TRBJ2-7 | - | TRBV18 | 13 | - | TGTGCCAGCTCACCACCAGGGGCCTACGAGCAGTACTTC | CASSPPGAYEQYF
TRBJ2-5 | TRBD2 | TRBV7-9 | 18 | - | TGTGCCAGCAGCCACTCGGGAGGGGGACTAGCCGTTTGGGAGACCCAGTACTTC | CASSHSGGGLAVWETQYF
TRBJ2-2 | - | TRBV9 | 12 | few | TGTGCCAGCAGCGTAGGAGGCGGGGAGCTGTTTTTT | CASSVGGGELFF
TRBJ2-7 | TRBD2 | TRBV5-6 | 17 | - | TGTGCCAGCAGCTTGTTGACAGGACGACTAGCGGGGTACGAGCAGTACTTC | CASSLLTGRLAGYEQYF
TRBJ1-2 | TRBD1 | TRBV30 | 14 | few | TGTGCCTGGTCCCTTACGGGACAGAGCTATGGCTACACCTTC | CAWSLTGQSYGYTF
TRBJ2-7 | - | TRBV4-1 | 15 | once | TGCGCCAGCAGCCAAGATCCGACAGGTTCTTACAAGCAGTACTTC | CASSQDPTGSYKQYF
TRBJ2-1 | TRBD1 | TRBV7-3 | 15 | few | TGTGCCAGCAGCTTACGGGGACAGACGAAGGGTGAGCAGTTCTTC | CASSLRGQTKGEQFF
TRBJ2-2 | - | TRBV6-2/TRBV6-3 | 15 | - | TGTGCCAGCAGTCATCAGGGCAGCCCCACCGGGGAGCTGTTTTTT | CASSHQGSPTGELFF
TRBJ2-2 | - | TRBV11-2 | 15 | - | TGTGCCAGCAGCTTAAGGGGGTCGAACACCGGGGAGCTGTTTTTT | CASSLRGSNTGELFF
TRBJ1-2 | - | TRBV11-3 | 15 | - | TGTGCCAGCAGCTCCCGGGGAAATGCTAACTATGGCTACACCTTC | CASSSRGNANYGYTF
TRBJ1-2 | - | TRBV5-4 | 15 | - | TGTGCCAGCAGCCCCTTGGGCAGGGTTAACTATGGCTACACCTTC | CASSPLGRVNYGYTF
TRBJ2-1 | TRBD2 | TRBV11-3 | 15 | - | TGTGCCAGCAGCCTTCTAGCGGGAGGGGGGGATGAGCAGTTCTTC | CASSLLAGGGDEQFF
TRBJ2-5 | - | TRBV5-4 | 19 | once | TGTGCCAGCAGCGAAACCGGGACAGTGAGTAGCGGGAACCGAGAGACCCAGTACTTC | CASSETGTVSSGNRETQYF
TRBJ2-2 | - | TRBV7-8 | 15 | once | TGTGCCAGCAGCAGCGGAAGGATGAACACCGGGGAGCTGTTTTTT | CASSSGRMNTGELFF
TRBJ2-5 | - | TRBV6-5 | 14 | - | TGTGCCAGCAGTTACTCGTGGCAGAGGGAGACCCAGTACTTC | CASSYSWQRETQYF
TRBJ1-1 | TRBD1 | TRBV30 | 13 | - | TGTGCCTGGAGTTCGATCCCTGGGACAGTAGCTTTCTTT | CAWSSIPGTVAFF
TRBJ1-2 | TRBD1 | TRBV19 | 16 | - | TGTGCCAGTAGTTCCTTACAGGGGACCGGTCGGTATGGCTACACCTTC | CASSSLQGTGRYGYTF
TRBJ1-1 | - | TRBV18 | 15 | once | TGTGCCAGCTCACCACGGACGAGGGAAACCACTGAAGCTTTCTTT | CASSPRTRETTEAFF
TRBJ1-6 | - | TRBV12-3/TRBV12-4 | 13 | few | TGTGCCAGCAGTCCCGGGGTTAATTCACCCCTCCACTTT | CASSPGVNSPLHF
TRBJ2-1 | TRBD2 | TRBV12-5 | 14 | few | TGTGCTAGTGGTTTGCTAGCGGGAGTGAATGAGCAGTTCTTC | CASGLLAGVNEQFF
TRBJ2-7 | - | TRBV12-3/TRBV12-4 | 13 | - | TGTGCCAGCAGCGACCCGGGTCTTTACGAGCAGTACTTC | CASSDPGLYEQYF
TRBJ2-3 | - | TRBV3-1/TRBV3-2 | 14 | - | TGTGCCAGCAGCGCGACTAGTGGGACAGATACGCAGTATTTT | CASSATSGTDTQYF
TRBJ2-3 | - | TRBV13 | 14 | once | TGTGCCTCCCGGGGTAGCGCTAAACGAGATACGCAGTATTTT | CASRGSAKRDTQYF
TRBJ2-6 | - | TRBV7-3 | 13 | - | TGTGCCAGCAGCTCCACTGGGGCCAACGTCCTGACTTTC | CASSSTGANVLTF
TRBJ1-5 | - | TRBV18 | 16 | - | TGTGCCAGCTCACCAGCAGCGGGGGGCAACGGGCAGCCCCAGCATTTT | CASSPAAGGNGQPQHF
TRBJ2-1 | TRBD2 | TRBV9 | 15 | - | TGTGCCAGCAGCGCCGGGACTAGCGTATTCAATGAGCAGTTCTTC | CASSAGTSVFNEQFF
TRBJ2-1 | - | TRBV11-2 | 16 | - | TGTGCCAGCAGCCCCACGCTAGCCCCCGGCTACAATGAGCAGTTCTTC | CASSPTLAPGYNEQFF
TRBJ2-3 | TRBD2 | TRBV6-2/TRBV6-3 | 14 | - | TGTGCCAGCAGTCCGGGACTAGAGTCGGATACGCAGTATTTT | CASSPGLESDTQYF
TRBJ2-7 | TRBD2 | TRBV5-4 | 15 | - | TGTGCCAGCAGCTGGGGCAGCGGGGGCTCCTACGAGCAGTACTTC | CASSWGSGGSYEQYF
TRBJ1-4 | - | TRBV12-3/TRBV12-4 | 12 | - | TGTGCCAGCAGTTTTCGGGAAGAAAAACTGTTTTTT | CASSFREEKLFF
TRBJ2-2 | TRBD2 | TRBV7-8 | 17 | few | TGTGCCAGCAGCTTAGCGGCTAGCGGGGATACCACCGGGGAGCTGTTTTTT | CASSLAASGDTTGELFF
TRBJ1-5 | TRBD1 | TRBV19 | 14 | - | TGTGCCAGTATCCCGGGACAGGGCAATCAGCCCCAGCATTTT | CASIPGQGNQPQHF
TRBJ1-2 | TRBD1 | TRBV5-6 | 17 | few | TGTGCCAGCAGCGAACGGACAGGCGGGTATGAAATGGATGGCTACACCTTC | CASSERTGGYEMDGYTF
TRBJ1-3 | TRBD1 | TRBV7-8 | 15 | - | TGTGCCAGCAGCTCGTACAGGGGCTCTGGAAACACCATATATTTT | CASSSYRGSGNTIYF